This T cell receptor (beta chain) was retrieved from a study of CD8 T cells in ankylosing spondylitis. Study findings and constraints: Among TCR beta sequences, a motif of several highly homologous variants appeared characteristic of ankylosing spondylitis blood.

Libraries for TCR beta were made by quantitative 5'-RACE with molecular barcodes. TCRdb ran MiXCR on the 5' RACE reads and lists one entry per CDR3 protein. The sample carries 130,000 or so distinct CDR3 sequences, under 20% recorded once. The V gene lost 1 base and the J gene lost 1 base, with 11 bases spanning the gap. The CDR3 is 16 amino acids. The germline CDR1 and CDR2 sequences are LGHDT and YNNKEL (reference sequence). This clonotype has more than one count but fewer than ten. Its target is unknown. This chain connects TRBV3-1 to TRBJ2-1; no clear D gene. The source of this sequence is a male donor with ankylosing spondylitis. The sample comprised blood, either unsorted or a sorted T cell fraction (not recorded which). CDR3 in amino acids: CASSQVTGRSYNEQFF. The DNA of the CDR3 is TGTGCCAGCAGCCAAGTAACGGGTCGGTCCTACAATGAGCAGTTCTTC.